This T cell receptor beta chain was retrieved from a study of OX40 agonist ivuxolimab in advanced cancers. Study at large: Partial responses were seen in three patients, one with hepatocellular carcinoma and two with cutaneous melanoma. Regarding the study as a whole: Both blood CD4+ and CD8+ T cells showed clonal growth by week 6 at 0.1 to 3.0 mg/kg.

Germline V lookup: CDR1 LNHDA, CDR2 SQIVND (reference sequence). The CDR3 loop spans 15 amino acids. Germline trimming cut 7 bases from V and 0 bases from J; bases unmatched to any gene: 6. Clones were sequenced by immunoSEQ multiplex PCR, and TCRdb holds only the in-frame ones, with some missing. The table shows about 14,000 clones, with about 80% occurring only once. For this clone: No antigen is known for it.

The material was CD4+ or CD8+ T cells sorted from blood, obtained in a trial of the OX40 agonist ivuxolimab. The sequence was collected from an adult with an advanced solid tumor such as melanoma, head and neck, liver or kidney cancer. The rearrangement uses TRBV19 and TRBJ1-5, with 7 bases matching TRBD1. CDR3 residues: CASTLSGGSNQPQHF. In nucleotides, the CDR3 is TGTGCCAGTACCCTTTCAGGGGGTAGCAATCAGCCCCAGCATTTT.